This T cell receptor (beta chain) derives from a study of T cells expressing NK-cell markers (dated by TCRdb to about 2020). Background on the whole study: Three sorted T-cell subsets (CD3+CD56+NKG2C+, CD3+CD56+NKG2C- and CD3+CD56-NKG2C+) from 7 to 9 donors had their TCR beta-chain repertoires profiled. Sequencing of the libraries produced 2 x 150 bp reads on Illumina HiSeq 2000/2500, MiSeq or NextSeq. The eight sequenced donors were randomly selected healthy volunteers, three men and five women. Among the eight sequenced donors, seven were HCMV-seropositive and one was HCMV-seronegative. Results and caveats for the whole study, not just this receptor: Those dominant clonotypes were again the most abundant among CD3+CD56-NKG2C+ cells in four donors, at about 25-60.1%. In roughly 6 donors, the dominant CD3+CD56+NKG2C+ clonotypes ranked among the top 10 CD8+ clonotypes, making up roughly 1.0-7.5% of CD8+ T cells. Whether the expanded NKG2C-expressing T cell clones were specific for HCMV antigens remained unclear.

Turning to this clonotype: Its antigen has not been determined.

According to the germline V gene (reference sequence), CDR1 reads LNHDA and CDR2 reads SQIVND. There are 13 amino acids in the CDR3, from cysteine to phenylalanine inclusive. There is no recorded DNA. Reads for this sample came from an Illumina HiSeq 2000. TCR beta cDNA libraries were prepared using 5'RACE template switching, which introduced a universal primer site and unique molecular identifiers. cDNA synthesis was primed from the TCR beta constant segment, followed by two successive PCR amplification steps. The authors' analysis ran thus. MIGEC was used to demultiplex reads and group the reads by UMI, and MiTCR was used to assemble and quantify clonotypes. Only TCR cDNA sequences supported by at least two reads were kept to exclude erroneous sequences. The tcR package was used for downstream repertoire analysis, and clonotypes were matched across fractions by CDR3 nucleotide sequence plus V segment. VDJmatch was used to annotate antigen specificity against VDJdb, with one amino acid substitution allowed in CDR3. The reads, reprocessed by TCRdb, yield one row per CDR3 protein sequence and no DNA. The V and J calls were not made by the authors but by TCRdb's processing. This sample's table carries 120,000 to 150,000 distinct CDR3 sequences. Of the sample, about 12% is held by the ten largest clones.

A commercial ELISA kit detecting HCMV-specific IgG in serum was used to determine HCMV serostatus. Peripheral blood mononuclear cells were isolated from blood by Ficoll density gradient centrifugation. Sequencing was carried out using blood T cells: a sorted CD56 or NKG2C T cell subset, CD4+ or CD8+ T cells, or bulk PBMC T cells (not recorded which). The chain is assembled from TRBV19 and TRBJ1-5; without DNA, the TCRdb call of TRBD1 cannot be checked. The source of this sequence is a man between 18 and 29 years old in good health. Donor details come from another sample of the same person, matched by shared clones. CDR3 loop: CAGGTALHQPQHF.